This paragraph covers one TCR beta chain sequence. This sample is drawn from a study of blood T cell repertoires in COVID-19. Study at large: Nucleic acid was either cDNA or gDNA, and it came from T cells, B-cell-depleted T cells, or PBMCs.

The method was immunoSEQ multiplex PCR; TCRdb's version includes in-frame clones alone and lacks a portion of them. The repertoire holds 65,000 to 90,000 clones, with about nine tenths as singletons. Trimming took off 3 bases at V and 6 bases at J, with 12 bases between the two ends. The germline V gene encodes CDR1 SGHTA and CDR2 FQGNSA. This CDR3 comprises 14 residues. The receptor comes from a woman aged 45-65 years with active or convalescent COVID-19. Sequenced: peripheral blood. The J gene is TRBJ1-3, the V gene TRBV7-2; D might be TRBD1 (5 bases). CDR3 in amino acids: CASSFSQGLNTIYF. The CDR3 DNA follows: TGTGCCAGCAGCTTTAGCCAGGGCCTAAACACCATATATTTT.